The 3 T cell receptor beta chains below come from one sample, sequenced in a study of blood T cells in healthy people across ages. Combining a sample-barcoded 5' primer with a J-beta primer mix, a second PCR ran for about 6 to 11 cycles. TCRdb passed the 5' RACE reads through MiXCR, listing each CDR3 protein once. This sample yields about 720,000 distinct CDR3 sequences, of which over 20% are seen a single time; around 21% belongs to the top ten. The sequencing input was blood. The receptors come from a man between 65 and 79 years old in good health.

The V gene is TRBV28, the J gene TRBJ2-5; TRBD1 matches 8 bases. Trimming took 5 bases from V and 2 from J; bases not matched to a gene: 4. CDR1 and CDR2 from the germline V gene are MDHEN and SYDVKM. The CDR3 runs to 14 residues. The CDR3 DNA reads as TGTGCCAGCAGTGGACAGGGTATACAAGAGACCCAGTACTTC. Its translation is CASSGQGIQETQYF.

This chain connects TRBV12-3 or TRBV12-4 to TRBJ1-2; D not resolved. The CDR3 is 14 residues long. V was pared by 1 base and J by 2 bases, with 8 bases between. DNA for the CDR3: TGTGCCAGCAGTTTAGGCGTCCGAAACTATGGCTACACCTTC. Encoded protein: CASSLGVRNYGYTF.

Remarks on this clonotype: The junction differs from germline at one of its ends, possibly a read error. This chain links TRBV10-3 with TRBJ2-7, with D hard to call. This CDR3 has 11 amino acids. The germline V gene encodes CDR1 ENHRY and CDR2 SYGVKD. The CDR3 sequence: CAISWGYEQYF. The CDR3 DNA reads as TGCGCCATCAGTTGGGGCTACGAGCAGTACTTC.